This TCR beta chain was identified in a study of shared T cell receptors in the human thymus. Sequencing used immunoSEQ multiplex PCR; TCRdb keeps in-frame clones, though not all of them. The sample contains some 700,000 clones, approximately 83% of which appear only once. Germline loops: CDR1 SGHAT, CDR2 FQNNGV. This CDR3 is built from 17 residues. The V gene end was trimmed by 2 bases and the J gene end by 3 bases; junction bases not matched to a gene: 12. In addition, the sample was reused for a study of human thymus T cells. As that report states: Resections that were taken during corrective heart surgery supplied the thymus tissue. Blood and thymic repertoires both appeared biased in V and J gene usage.

V and J are TRBV11-2 and TRBJ1-2; 7 positions match TRBD1. The clonotype was recovered from a girl in the first two years of life with a congenital heart defect. The specimen was thymocytes. CDR3 sequence: CASSLLTQGEWDYGYTF. The CDR3 DNA reads as TGTGCCAGCAGCTTATTAACCCAGGGGGAGTGGGACTATGGCTACACCTTC. Using reference TRBV11-2 and TRBJ1-2 for the parts outside the CDR3, the full variable domain is EAGVAQSPRYKIIEKRQSVAFWCNPISGHATLYWYQQILGQGPKLLIQFQNNGVVDDSQLPKDRFSAERLKGVDSTLKIQPAKLEDSAVYLCASSLLTQGEWDYGYTFGSGTRLTVV.